This passage covers 13 T cell receptor beta chains from one sample sequenced in a study of OX40 agonist ivuxolimab in advanced cancers. TCRdb keeps only in-frame clones here, not all; method: immunoSEQ multiplex PCR. The sample shows about 84,000 clones, 84% of them seen only once. This specimen consisted of CD4+ or CD8+ T cells sorted from blood, obtained in a trial of the OX40 agonist ivuxolimab. These TCRs come from an adult with an advanced solid tumor such as melanoma, head and neck, liver or kidney cancer.

The rearrangement links TRBV2 to TRBJ2-2; 12 bases are shared with TRBD2. Germline values: CDR1 SNHLY, CDR2 FYNNEI. This CDR3 region has 15 residues. After removal of 6 bases from V and 6 bases from J, the junction contained 5 bases not matched to a gene. This chain's CDR3 is CASRATSGSPGELFF. CDR3 DNA sequence: TGTGCCAGCAGAGCGACTAGCGGGAGCCCCGGGGAGCTGTTTTTT. Using reference TRBV2 and TRBJ2-2 for the parts outside the CDR3, the full variable domain is EPEVTQTPSHQVTQMGQEVILRCVPISNHLYFYWYRQILGQKVEFLVSFYNNEISEKSEIFDDQFSVERPDGSNFTLKIRSTKLEDSAMYFCASRATSGSPGELFFGEGSRLTVL.

Here the CDR3 reads CAISGGAGKGAEAFF. For the CDR3, the DNA is TGTGCCATCAGTGGCGGGGCGGGGAAGGGGGCTGAAGCTTTCTTT. The V and J genes are TRBV10-3 and TRBJ1-1; a weak D match, TRBD1 (6 bases). CDR1 ENHRY and CDR2 SYGVKD come from the germline V gene. The CDR3 contains 15 residues. The V end lost 4 bases, the J end lost 6 bases, and 18 bases lay between the germline ends.

The chain joins TRBV11-3 to TRBJ2-7; TRBD1 might be the D (5 bases). V was shortened by 3 bases and J by 7 bases, with 13 bases between the two germline ends. Germline CDR1 reads SGHNT; CDR2 reads YENEEA. The CDR3 extends over 13 amino acids. For the CDR3, the DNA is TGTGCCAGCAGCTTGCAGGGATCGAGGGAGCAGTACTTC. Its translation: CASSLQGSREQYF.

The V gene is TRBV30, the J gene TRBJ1-2; no definite D call. The V gene lost 5 bases and the J gene lost 3 bases, with 4 bases spanning the gap. Germline CDR1 GTSNPN, CDR2 SVGIG (reference sequence). The CDR3 has 10 residues. For the CDR3, the DNA is TGTGCCTGGGGACACTATGGCTACACCTTC. Translated, it gives CAWGHYGYTF.

The V call is TRBV28, the J call TRBJ2-5; tentatively, D is TRBD1 or TRBD2 (7 bases each). Germline V gives CDR1 MDHEN, CDR2 SYDVKM. V lost 6 bases and J 3 bases, leaving 14 bases between the germline ends. The CDR3 loop spans 14 amino acids. CDR3 nucleotides: TGTGCCAGCAGGCTGACAGGGAGGGAAGAGACCCAGTACTTC. It translates to CASRLTGREETQYF.

The chain carries TRBV6-1 and TRBJ2-7; weak D call: TRBD2 (6 bases). This CDR3 has 15 amino acids. V gave up 8 bases and J gave up 3 bases, with 20 bases separating them. Germline V CDR1 and CDR2: MNHNS, SASEGT. CDR3 protein: CASPGRRGDGYEQYF. The CDR3, as DNA: TGTGCCAGCCCGGGGAGGAGGGGCGATGGCTACGAGCAGTACTTC.

As regards this clone: Within the sample, other DNA sequences also encode this same CDR3. The chain employs TRBV28 and TRBJ1-1, with TRBD1 as a possible D gene (5 bases). The germline V and J ends were trimmed by 2 bases and 1 base, with 8 bases remaining between them. This CDR3 comprises 14 residues. Germline V gene sequence: CDR1 MDHEN, CDR2 SYDVKM. The CDR3: CASSLTGGNTEAFF. The CDR3 DNA reads as TGTGCCAGCAGTTTAACGGGGGGGAACACTGAAGCTTTCTTT.

This clone occurred a few times. The chain is built from TRBV6-1 and TRBJ1-5; D gene ambiguous. V was trimmed by 4 bases and J by 6 bases, leaving 13 bases between them. In germline, CDR1 is MNHNS, CDR2 SASEGT. This CDR3 contains 14 residues. The DNA of the CDR3 is TGTGCCAGCAGTGTTCAGATCTCAGGTCAGCCCCAGCATTTT. Protein: CASSVQISGQPQHF.

The V call is TRBV10-3, the J call TRBJ2-7; 9 nucleotides match TRBD1. Trimming at V came to 0 bases and at J to 5 bases, leaving 5 bases not matched to a gene. Germline lookup yields CDR1 ENHRY and CDR2 SYGVKD. The CDR3 length is 15 residues. CDR3 loop: CAISESMDRGHEQYV. The CDR3 bases are TGTGCCATCAGTGAGTCGATGGACAGGGGTCACGAGCAGTACGTC.

V and J are TRBV10-2 and TRBJ1-5; D possibly corresponds to TRBD1 (6 bases). Trimming took off 6 bases at V and 3 bases at J, with 9 bases between the two ends. This CDR3 has 13 residues. The germline V gene has CDR1 WSHSY and CDR2 SAAADI. The CDR3 here is CASSGQLNQPQHF. DNA of the CDR3: TGCGCCAGCAGCGGACAGCTCAATCAGCCCCAGCATTTT.

The chain recombines TRBV6-5 with TRBJ1-1; 7 positions agree with TRBD1. Per the germline V gene, CDR1 is MNHEY and CDR2 is SVGAGI. CDR3 length equals 14 residues. The V gene end was trimmed by 6 bases and the J gene end by 1 base; junction bases not matched to a gene: 5. The CDR3 spells CASRWTGRNTEAFF. The CDR3 nucleotides read TGTGCCAGCAGATGGACAGGAAGGAACACTGAAGCTTTCTTT.

The chain joins TRBV7-2 to TRBJ2-3, with D tentatively TRBD1 (6 bases). Trimming cost V 6 bases and J 4 bases, with 17 bases left between them. Germline V gene lookup returns CDR1 SGHTA and CDR2 FQGNSA. The length of the CDR3 is 15 residues. This chain's CDR3 is CASRLTQGRPDTQYF. The CDR3 DNA is TGTGCCAGCAGGTTGACGCAGGGGCGCCCAGATACGCAGTATTTT.

The rearrangement joins TRBV28 to TRBJ1-1; 9 bases are a match to TRBD1. V dropped 4 bases and J dropped 5; count of bases not matched to a gene: 5. From germline, CDR1 is MDHEN and CDR2 SYDVKM. The CDR3 is made up of 14 amino acids. In DNA, the CDR3 is TGTGCCAGCAGTTCCGGGACAGGGAGGACTGAAGCTTTCTTT. Translating gives CASSSGTGRTEAFF. Full variable domain (remainder filled in from reference TRBV28 and TRBJ1-1): DVKVTQSSRYLVKRTGEKVFLECVQDMDHENMFWYRQDPGLGLRLIYFSYDVKMKEKGDIPEGYSVSREKKERFSLILESASTNQTSMYLCASSSGTGRTEAFFGQGTRLTVV.